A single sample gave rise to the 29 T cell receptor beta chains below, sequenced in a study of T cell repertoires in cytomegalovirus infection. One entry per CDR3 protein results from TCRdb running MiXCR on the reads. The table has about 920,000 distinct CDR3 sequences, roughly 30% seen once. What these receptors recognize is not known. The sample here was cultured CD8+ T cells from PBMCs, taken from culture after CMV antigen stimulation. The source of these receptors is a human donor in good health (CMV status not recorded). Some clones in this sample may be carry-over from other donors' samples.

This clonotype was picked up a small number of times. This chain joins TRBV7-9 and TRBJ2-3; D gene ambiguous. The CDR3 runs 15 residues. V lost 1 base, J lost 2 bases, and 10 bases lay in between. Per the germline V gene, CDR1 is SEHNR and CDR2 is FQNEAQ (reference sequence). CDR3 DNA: TGTGCCAGCAGCTTAGGAATCGCGCTCACAGATACGCAGTATTTT. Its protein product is CASSLGIALTDTQYF.

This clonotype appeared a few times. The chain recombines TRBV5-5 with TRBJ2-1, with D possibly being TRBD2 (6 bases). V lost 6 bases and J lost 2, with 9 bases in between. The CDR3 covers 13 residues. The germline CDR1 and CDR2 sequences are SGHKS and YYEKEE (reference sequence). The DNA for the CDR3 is TGTGCCAGCATCGGGGGTACCTACAATGAGCAGTTCTTC. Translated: CASIGGTYNEQFF.

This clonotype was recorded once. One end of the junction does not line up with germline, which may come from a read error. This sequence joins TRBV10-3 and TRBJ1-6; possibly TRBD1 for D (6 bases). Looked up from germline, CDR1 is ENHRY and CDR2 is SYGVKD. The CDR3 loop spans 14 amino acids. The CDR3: CAISDRDTNSPHHF. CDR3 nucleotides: TGTGCCATCAGTGACCGGGACACGAATTCACCCCACCACTTT.

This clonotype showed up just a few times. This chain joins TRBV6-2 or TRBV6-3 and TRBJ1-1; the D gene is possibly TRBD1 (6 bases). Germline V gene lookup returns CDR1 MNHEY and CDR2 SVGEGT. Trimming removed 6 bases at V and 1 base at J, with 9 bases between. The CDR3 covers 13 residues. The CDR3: CASRETGNTEAFF. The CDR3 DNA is TGTGCCAGCAGGGAGACAGGGAACACTGAAGCTTTCTTT.

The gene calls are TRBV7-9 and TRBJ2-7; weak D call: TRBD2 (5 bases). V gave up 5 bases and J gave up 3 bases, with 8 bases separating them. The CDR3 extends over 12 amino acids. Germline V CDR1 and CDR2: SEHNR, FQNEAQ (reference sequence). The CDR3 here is CASSETSYEQYF. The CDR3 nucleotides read TGTGCCAGCAGCGAAACTAGCTACGAGCAGTACTTC.

The CDR3 reads CASSPNLYASPLHF. As DNA, the CDR3 is TGTGCCAGCAGTCCTAATCTCTACGCTTCACCCCTCCACTTT. The V call is TRBV6-5, the J call TRBJ1-6; the D is unclear. The germline V gene has CDR1 MNHEY and CDR2 SVGAGI. This CDR3 has 14 amino acids. V was shortened by 5 bases and J by 9 bases, with 14 bases between the two germline ends.

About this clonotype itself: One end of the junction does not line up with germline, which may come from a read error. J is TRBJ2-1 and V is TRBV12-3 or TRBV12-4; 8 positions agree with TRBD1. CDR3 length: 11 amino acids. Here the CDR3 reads CASIGQGSTVF. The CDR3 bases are TGTGCCAGCATCGGACAGGGATCGACGGTCTTC.

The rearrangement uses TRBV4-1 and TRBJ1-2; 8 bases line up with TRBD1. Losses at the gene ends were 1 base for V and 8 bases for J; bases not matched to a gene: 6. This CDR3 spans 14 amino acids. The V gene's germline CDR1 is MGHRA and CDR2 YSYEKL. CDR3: CASSQATGERGYTF. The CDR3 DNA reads TGCGCCAGCAGCCAAGCGACAGGGGAGAGGGGCTACACCTTC.

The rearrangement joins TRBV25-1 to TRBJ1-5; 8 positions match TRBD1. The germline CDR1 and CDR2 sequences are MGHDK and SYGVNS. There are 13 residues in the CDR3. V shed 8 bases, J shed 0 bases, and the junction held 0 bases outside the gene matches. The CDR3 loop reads CASQGASNQPQHF. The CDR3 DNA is TGTGCCAGCCAGGGGGCTAGCAATCAGCCCCAGCATTTT.

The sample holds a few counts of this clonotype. This CDR3 is CASSQDRASYNEQFF. The DNA for the CDR3 is TGCGCCAGCAGCCAGGACAGGGCATCCTACAATGAGCAGTTCTTC. V is TRBV4-3 and J is TRBJ2-1, with 8 bases lining up with TRBD1. Losses at the gene ends were 3 bases for V and 1 base for J; bases not matched to a gene: 2. The length of the CDR3 is 15 residues. Per germline, CDR1 LGHNA and CDR2 YSLEER.

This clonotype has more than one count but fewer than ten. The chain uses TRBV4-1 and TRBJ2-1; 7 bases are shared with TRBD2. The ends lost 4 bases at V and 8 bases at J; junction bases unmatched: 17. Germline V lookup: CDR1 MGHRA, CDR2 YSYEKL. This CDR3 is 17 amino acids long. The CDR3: CASSPRRGGEGLDEQFF. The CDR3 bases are TGCGCCAGCAGCCCACGTCGTGGGGGGGAAGGATTGGATGAGCAGTTCTTC.

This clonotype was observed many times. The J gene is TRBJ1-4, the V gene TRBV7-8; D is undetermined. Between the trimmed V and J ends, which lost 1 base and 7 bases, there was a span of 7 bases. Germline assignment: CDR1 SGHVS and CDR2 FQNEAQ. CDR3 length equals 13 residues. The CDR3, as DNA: TGTGCCAGCAGCTTAGTTGAGGTTGAAAAACTGTTTTTT. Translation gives CASSLVEVEKLFF.

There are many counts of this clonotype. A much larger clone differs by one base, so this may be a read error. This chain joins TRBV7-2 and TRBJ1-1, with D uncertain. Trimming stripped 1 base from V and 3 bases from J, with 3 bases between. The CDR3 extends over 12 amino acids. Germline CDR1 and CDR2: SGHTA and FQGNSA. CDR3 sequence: CASSLEDTEAFF. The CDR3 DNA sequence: TGTGCCAGCAGCTTAGAGGACACTGAAGCTTTCTTT.

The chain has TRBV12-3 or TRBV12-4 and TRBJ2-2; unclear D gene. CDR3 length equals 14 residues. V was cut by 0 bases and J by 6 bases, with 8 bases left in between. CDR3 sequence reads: CASSLAQTAGELFF. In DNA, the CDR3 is TGTGCCAGCAGTTTAGCGCAAACAGCCGGGGAGCTGTTTTTT.

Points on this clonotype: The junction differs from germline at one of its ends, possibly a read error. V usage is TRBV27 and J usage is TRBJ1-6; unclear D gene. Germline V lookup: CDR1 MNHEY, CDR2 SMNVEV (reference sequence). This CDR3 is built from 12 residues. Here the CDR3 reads CACSFVGSPLHF. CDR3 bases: TGTGCCTGCAGTTTCGTAGGATCACCCCTCCACTTT.

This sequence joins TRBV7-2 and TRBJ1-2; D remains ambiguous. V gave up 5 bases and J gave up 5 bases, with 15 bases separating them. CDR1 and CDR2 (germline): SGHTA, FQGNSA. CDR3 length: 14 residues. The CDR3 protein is CASSPPWARYGYTF. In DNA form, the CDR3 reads TGTGCCAGCAGCCCTCCCTGGGCGAGGTATGGCTACACCTTC.

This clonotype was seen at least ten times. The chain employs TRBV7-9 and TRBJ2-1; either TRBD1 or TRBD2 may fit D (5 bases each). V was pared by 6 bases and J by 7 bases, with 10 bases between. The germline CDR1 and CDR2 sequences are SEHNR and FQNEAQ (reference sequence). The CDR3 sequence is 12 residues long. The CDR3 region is CASSKGRNEQFF. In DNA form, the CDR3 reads TGTGCCAGCAGTAAGGGACGGAATGAGCAGTTCTTC.

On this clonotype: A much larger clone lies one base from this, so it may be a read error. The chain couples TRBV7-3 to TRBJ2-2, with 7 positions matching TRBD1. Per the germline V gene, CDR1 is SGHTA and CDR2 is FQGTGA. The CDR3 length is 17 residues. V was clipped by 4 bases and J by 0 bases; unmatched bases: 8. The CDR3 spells CASSWSSGGPNTGELFF. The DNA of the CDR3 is TGTGCCAGCAGCTGGAGTTCAGGGGGTCCGAACACCGGGGAGCTGTTTTTT.

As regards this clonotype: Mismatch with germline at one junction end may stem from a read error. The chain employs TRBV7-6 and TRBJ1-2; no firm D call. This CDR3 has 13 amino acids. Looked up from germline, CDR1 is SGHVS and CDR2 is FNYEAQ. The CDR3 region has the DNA TGTGTCAGCAGCAACTATGGGGACTATGGCTACACCTTC. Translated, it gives CVSSNYGDYGYTF.

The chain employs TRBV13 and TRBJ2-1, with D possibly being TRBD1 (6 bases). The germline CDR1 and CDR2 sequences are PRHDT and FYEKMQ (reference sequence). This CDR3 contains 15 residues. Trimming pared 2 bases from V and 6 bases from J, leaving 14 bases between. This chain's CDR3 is CASSLYPPGVNEQFF. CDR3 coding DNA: TGTGCCAGCAGCTTATACCCCCCAGGGGTCAATGAGCAGTTCTTC.

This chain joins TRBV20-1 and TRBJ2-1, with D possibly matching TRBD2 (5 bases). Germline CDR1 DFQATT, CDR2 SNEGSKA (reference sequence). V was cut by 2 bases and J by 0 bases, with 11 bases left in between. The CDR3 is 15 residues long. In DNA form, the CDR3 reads TGCAGTGCTAGAATGTTTGAGGGCTCCTACAATGAGCAGTTCTTC. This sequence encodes CSARMFEGSYNEQFF.

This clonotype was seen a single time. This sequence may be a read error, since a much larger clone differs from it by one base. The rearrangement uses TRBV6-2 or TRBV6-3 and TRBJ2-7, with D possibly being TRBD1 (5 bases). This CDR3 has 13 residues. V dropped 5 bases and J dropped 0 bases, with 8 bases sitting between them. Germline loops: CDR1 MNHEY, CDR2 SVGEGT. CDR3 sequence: CASSTGHSYEQYV. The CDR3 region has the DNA TGTGCCAGCAGTACCGGACACTCCTACGAGCAGTACGTC.

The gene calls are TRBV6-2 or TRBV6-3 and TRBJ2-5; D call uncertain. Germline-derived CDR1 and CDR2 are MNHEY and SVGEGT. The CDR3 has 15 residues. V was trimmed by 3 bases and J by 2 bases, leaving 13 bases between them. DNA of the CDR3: TGTGCCAGCAGTTATATCCAGGCTCTTCAAGAGACCCAGTACTTC. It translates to CASSYIQALQETQYF.

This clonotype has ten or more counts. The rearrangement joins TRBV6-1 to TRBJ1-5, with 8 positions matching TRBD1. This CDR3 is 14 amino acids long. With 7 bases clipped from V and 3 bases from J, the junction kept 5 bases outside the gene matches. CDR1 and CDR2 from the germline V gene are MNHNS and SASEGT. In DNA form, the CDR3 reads TGTGCCAGCACCGACAGGGGTGACAATCAGCCCCAGCATTTT. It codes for CASTDRGDNQPQHF.

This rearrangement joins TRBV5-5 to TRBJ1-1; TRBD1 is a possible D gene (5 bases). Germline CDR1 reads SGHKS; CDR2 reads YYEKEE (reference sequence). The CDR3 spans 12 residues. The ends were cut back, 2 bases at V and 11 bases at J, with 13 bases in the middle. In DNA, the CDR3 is TGTGCCAGCAGCTTTGGTTCCCACAGGGCTTTCTTT. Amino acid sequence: CASSFGSHRAFF.

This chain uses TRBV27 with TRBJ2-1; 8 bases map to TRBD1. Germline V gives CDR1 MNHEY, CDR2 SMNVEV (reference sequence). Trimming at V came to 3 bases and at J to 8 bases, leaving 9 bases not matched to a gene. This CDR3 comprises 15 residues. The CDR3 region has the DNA TGTGCCAGCAGTTTGTCCAGGACAGGGCACGATGAGCAGTTCTTC. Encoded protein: CASSLSRTGHDEQFF.

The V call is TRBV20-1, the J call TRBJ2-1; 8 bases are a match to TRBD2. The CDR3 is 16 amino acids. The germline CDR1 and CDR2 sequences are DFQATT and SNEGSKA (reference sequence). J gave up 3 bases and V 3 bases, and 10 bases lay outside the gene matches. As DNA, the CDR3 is TGCAGTGCTAGGTTTTCCAGCGGGGGCGACTACAATGAGCAGTTCTTC. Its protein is CSARFSSGGDYNEQFF.

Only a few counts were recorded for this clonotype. The CDR3 loop reads CASSSRTAWGNTEAFF. The CDR3 DNA reads as TGCGCCAGCAGCTCCAGGACAGCCTGGGGGAACACTGAAGCTTTCTTT. This sequence joins TRBV5-1 and TRBJ1-1, with D perhaps matching TRBD1 (6 bases). The germline V gene has CDR1 SGHRS and CDR2 YFSETQ. V lost 3 bases and J lost 1, with 16 bases in between. The CDR3 length is 16 residues.

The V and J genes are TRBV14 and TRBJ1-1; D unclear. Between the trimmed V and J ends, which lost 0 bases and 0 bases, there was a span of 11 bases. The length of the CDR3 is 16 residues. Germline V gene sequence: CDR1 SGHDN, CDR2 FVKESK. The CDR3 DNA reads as TGTGCCAGCAGCCAAGAATTCGGGGTAATGAACACTGAAGCTTTCTTT. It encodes CASSQEFGVMNTEAFF.